In this sample, the clone carrying this T cell receptor (beta chain) turned up once. What it recognizes is unknown. The junction departs from the called germline gene at one end, perhaps through a read error. The data stem from a study of metastatic and nonmetastatic thyroid tumors. General observations from the study: In both blood and tumor samples, TCR beta diversity was reported significantly higher for malignant than benign nodules.

CDR1 is MNHNS, CDR2 SASEGT, per germline. The CDR3 runs 13 residues. Before thyroid surgery, none of the patients had received any treatment. MiXCR was used by TCRdb to re-call the PCR reads. The sample shows 60,000 or so clones, 25% to 30% of them seen only once. The sequencing input was blood. V gene TRBV6-1 combines with J gene TRBJ1-5; tentative D call: TRBD1 (6 bases). The receptor's source is a female donor with papillary thyroid cancer or a benign thyroid nodule (not recorded which). Some clones in this sample may be carry-over from other donors' samples. The CDR3 sequence: CASSPEGVQPQNF. The CDR3 DNA is TGTGCCAGCAGTCCTGAGGGGGTTCAGCCCCAGAATTTT.